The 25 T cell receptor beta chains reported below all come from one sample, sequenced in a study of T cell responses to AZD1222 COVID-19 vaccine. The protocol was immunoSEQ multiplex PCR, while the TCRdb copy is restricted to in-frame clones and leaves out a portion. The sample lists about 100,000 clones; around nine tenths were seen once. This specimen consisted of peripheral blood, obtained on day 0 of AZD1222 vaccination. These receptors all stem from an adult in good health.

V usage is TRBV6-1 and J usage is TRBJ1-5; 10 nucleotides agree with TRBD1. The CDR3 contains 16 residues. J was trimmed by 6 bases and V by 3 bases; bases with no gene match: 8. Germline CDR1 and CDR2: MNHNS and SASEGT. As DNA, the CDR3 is TGTGCCAGCAGTGAGACACTTAGGACAGGGGGTCAGCCCCAGCATTTT. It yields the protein CASSETLRTGGQPQHF.

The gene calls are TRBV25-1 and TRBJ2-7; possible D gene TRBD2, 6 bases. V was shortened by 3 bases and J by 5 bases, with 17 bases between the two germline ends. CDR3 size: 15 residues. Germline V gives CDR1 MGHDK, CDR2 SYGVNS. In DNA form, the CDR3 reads TGTGCCAGCAGTGACGGGCGCGGGGTCGTGAACGAGCAGTACTTC. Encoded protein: CASSDGRGVVNEQYF.

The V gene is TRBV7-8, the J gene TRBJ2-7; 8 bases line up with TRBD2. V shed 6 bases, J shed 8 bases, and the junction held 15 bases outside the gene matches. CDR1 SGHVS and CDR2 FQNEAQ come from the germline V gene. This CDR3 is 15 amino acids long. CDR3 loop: CASSWGREGGRKQYF. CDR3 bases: TGTGCCAGCAGTTGGGGACGGGAGGGCGGTAGAAAGCAGTACTTC.

The CDR3 spells CASSIGRYGGTEAFF. In nucleotides, the CDR3 is TGTGCCAGCAGCATAGGACGCTATGGAGGCACTGAAGCTTTCTTT. The chain is built from TRBV7-2 and TRBJ1-1; unclear D gene. Germline assignment: CDR1 SGHTA and CDR2 FQGNSA. The V end lost 5 bases, the J end lost 4 bases, and 17 bases lay between the germline ends. The CDR3 contains 15 residues.

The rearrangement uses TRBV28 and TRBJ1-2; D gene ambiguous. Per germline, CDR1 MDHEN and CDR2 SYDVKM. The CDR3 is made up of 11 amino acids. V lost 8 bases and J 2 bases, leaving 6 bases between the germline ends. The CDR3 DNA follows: TGTGCCAGCGGGGTAAACTATGGCTACACCTTC. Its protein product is CASGVNYGYTF.

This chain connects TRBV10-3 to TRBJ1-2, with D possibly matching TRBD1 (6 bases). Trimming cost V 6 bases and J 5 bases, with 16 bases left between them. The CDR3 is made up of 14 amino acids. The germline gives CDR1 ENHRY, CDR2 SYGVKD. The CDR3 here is CAISPGQSVYGYTF. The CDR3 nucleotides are TGTGCCATCAGCCCTGGACAGTCCGTGTATGGCTACACCTTC.

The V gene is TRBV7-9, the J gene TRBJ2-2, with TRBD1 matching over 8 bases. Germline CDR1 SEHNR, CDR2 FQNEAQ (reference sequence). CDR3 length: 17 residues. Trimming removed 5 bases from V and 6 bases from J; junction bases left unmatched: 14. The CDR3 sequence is CASSPSLGQGFAGELFF. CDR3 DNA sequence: TGTGCCAGCAGCCCTTCGTTAGGACAGGGATTCGCCGGGGAGCTGTTTTTT.

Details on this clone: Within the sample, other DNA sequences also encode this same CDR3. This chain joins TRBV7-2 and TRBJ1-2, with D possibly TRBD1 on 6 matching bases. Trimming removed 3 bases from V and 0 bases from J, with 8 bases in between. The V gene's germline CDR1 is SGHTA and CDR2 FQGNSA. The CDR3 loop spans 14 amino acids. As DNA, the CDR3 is TGTGCCAGCAGCTTGGACAGAGCTAACTATGGCTACACCTTC. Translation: CASSLDRANYGYTF.

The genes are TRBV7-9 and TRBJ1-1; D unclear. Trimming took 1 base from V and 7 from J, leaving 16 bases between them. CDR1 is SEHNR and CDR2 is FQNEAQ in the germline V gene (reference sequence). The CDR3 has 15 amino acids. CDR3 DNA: TGTGCCAGCAGCTTAGGTCTTGGTCAGAACCATGAAGCTTTCTTT. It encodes CASSLGLGQNHEAFF. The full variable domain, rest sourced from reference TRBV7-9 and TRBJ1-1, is DTGVSQNPRHKITKRGQNVTFRCDPISEHNRLYWYRQTLGQGPEFLTYFQNEAQLEKSRLLSDRFSAERPKGSFSTLEIQRTEQGDSAMYLCASSLGLGQNHEAFFGQGTRLTVV.

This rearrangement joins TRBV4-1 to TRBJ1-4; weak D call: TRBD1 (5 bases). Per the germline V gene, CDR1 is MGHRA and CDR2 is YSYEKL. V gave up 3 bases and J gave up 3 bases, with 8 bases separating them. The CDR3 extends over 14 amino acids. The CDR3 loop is CASSQGLANEKLFF. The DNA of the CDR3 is TGCGCCAGCAGCCAGGGGCTAGCTAATGAAAAACTGTTTTTT.

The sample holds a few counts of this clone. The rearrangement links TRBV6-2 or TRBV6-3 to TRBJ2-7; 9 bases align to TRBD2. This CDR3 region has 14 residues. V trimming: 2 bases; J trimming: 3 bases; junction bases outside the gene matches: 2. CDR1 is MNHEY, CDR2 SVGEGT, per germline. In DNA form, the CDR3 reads TGTGCCAGCAGTTACGCTAGCGGGGTCTACGAGCAGTACTTC. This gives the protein CASSYASGVYEQYF.

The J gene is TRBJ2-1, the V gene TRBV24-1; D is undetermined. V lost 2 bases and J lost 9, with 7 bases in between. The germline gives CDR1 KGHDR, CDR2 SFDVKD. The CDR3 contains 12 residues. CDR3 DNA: TGTGCCACCAGTGATTCGGTCGGTGAGCAGTTCTTC. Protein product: CATSDSVGEQFF.

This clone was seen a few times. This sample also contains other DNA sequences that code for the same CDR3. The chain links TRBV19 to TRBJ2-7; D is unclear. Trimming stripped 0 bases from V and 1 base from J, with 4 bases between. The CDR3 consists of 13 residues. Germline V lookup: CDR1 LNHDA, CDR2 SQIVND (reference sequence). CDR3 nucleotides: TGTGCCAGTAGTATAGAGCTATCCTACGAGCAGTACTTC. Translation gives CASSIELSYEQYF.

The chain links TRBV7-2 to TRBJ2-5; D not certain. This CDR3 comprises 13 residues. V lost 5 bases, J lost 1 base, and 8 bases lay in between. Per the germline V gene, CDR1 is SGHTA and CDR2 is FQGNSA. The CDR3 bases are TGTGCCAGCAGCGCTAACCGCCAAGAGACCCAGTACTTC. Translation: CASSANRQETQYF.

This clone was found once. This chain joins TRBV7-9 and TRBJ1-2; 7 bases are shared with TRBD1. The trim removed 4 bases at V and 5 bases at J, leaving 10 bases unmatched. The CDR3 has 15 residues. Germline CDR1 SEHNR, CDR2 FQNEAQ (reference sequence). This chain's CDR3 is CASSSQGPAEYGYTF. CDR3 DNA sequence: TGTGCCAGCAGCTCACAGGGGCCCGCGGAATATGGCTACACCTTC.

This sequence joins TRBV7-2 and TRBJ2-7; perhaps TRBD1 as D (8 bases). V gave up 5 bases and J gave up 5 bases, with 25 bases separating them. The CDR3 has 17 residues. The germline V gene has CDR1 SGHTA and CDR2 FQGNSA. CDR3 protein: CASSEQGGKSSWDEQYF. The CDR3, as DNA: TGTGCCAGCAGCGAACAGGGGGGGAAGTCCTCTTGGGACGAGCAGTACTTC.

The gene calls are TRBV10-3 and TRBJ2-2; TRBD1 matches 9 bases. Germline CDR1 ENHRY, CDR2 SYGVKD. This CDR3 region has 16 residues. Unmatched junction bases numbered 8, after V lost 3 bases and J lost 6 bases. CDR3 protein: CAISELGTGLAGELFF. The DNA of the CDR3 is TGTGCCATCAGTGAACTCGGGACAGGGCTGGCCGGGGAGCTGTTTTTT.

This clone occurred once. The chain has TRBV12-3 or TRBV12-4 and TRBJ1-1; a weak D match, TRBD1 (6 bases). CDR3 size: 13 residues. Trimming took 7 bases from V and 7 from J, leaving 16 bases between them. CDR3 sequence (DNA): TGTGCCAGCACCCGAGTGGGGGGCGGTGAAGCTTTCTTT. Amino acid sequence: CASTRVGGGEAFF.

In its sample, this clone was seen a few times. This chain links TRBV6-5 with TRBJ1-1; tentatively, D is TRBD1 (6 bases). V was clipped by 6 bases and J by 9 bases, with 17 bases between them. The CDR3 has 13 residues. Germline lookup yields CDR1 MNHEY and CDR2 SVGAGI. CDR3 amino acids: CASRSRGGAQAFF. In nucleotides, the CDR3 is TGTGCCAGCAGGTCCCGGGGGGGGGCGCAAGCTTTCTTT.

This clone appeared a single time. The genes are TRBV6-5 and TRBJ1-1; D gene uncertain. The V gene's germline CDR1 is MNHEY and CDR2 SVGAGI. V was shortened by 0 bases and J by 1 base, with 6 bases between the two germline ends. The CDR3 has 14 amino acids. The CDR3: CASSYSKANTEAFF. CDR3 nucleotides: TGTGCCAGCAGTTACTCAAAGGCGAACACTGAAGCTTTCTTT.

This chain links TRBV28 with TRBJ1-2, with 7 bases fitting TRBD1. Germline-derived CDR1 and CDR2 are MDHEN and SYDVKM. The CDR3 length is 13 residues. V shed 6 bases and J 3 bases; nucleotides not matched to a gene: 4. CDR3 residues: CASRDGTDYGYTF. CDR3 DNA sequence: TGTGCCAGCAGGGACGGGACAGACTATGGCTACACCTTC.

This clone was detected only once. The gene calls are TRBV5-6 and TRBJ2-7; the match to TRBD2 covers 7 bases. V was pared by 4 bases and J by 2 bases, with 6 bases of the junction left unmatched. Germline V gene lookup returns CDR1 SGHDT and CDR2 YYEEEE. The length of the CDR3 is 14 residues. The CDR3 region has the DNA TGTGCCAGCAGCAAGACTAGCAACCCCTACGAGCAGTACTTC. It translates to CASSKTSNPYEQYF. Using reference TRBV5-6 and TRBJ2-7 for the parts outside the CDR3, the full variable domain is DAGVTQSPTHLIKTRGQQVTLRCSPKSGHDTVSWYQQALGQGPQFIFQYYEEEERQRGNFPDRFSGHQFPNYSSELNVNALLLGDSALYLCASSKTSNPYEQYFGPGTRLTVT.

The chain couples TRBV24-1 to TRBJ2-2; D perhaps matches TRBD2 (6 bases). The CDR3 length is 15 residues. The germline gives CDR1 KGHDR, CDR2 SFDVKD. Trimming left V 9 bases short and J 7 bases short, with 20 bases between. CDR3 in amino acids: CATQGGIDVNGELFF. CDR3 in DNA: TGTGCCACCCAAGGAGGGATAGATGTGAACGGGGAGCTGTTTTTT.

The CDR3 DNA follows: TGTGCCAGCAGCTCCGGGACAGAGGATAGAAACACCATATATTTT. Its translation: CASSSGTEDRNTIYF. This sequence joins TRBV25-1 and TRBJ1-3; 7 bases match TRBD1. The CDR3 has 15 amino acids. Germline V gene data show CDR1 as MGHDK and CDR2 as SYGVNS. V gave up 6 bases and J gave up 5 bases; unmatched junction bases: 10.

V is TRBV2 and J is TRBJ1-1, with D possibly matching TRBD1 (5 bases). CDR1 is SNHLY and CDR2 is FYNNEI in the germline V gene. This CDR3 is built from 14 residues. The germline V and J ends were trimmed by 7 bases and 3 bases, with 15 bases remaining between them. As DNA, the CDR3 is TGTGCCAGCAATGGCAAGGGGATTGACACTGAAGCTTTCTTT. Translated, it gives CASNGKGIDTEAFF. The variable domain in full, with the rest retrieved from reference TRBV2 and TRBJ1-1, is EPEVTQTPSHQVTQMGQEVILRCVPISNHLYFYWYRQILGQKVEFLVSFYNNEISEKSEIFDDQFSVERPDGSNFTLKIRSTKLEDSAMYFCASNGKGIDTEAFFGQGTRLTVV.